A selection of T cell receptor beta chains follows, all from one sample in a study of shared clonotypes between healthy human individuals. Only in-frame clones appear in the TCRdb table, and some are missing; sequencing was by immunoSEQ multiplex PCR. The sample includes some 1,900,000 clones, approximately 94% of them seen just once. Sequenced: naive CD8+ T cells sorted from blood. These receptors were collected from a man aged 18 to 30 in good health. The CDR3 runs from the conserved cysteine through the conserved F or W. Each record gives: V gene, J gene, clone size, D gene, CDR3 protein, CDR3 DNA. D genes are given only for firm matches. The size entry is marked missing in some rows and otherwise reads once, few, many or a size class.

TRBV30,TRBJ2-5,.,.,CAWTEGSGHQETQYF,TGTGCCTGGACGGAGGGTAGCGGCCACCAAGAGACCCAGTACTTC
TRBV6-5,TRBJ1-2,.,.,CASSFEPGNYGYTF,TGTGCCAGCAGTTTCGAACCAGGGAACTATGGCTACACCTTC
TRBV28,TRBJ2-5,.,TRBD2,CASSLGTSGGDQETQYF,TGTGCCAGCAGTCTCGGGACTAGCGGGGGGGACCAAGAGACCCAGTACTTC
TRBV10-1,TRBJ2-2,.,.,CASSAGTGELFF,TGCGCCAGCAGTGCCGGGACCGGGGAGCTGTTTTTT
TRBV10-3,TRBJ2-3,.,.,CAISEDIDTQYF,TGTGCCATCAGTGAGGACATCGATACGCAGTATTTT
TRBV5-1,TRBJ1-1,.,.,CASSYRKDSYTEAFF,TGCGCCAGCAGCTATAGGAAGGACAGTTACACTGAAGCTTTCTTT
TRBV5-4,TRBJ2-7,.,TRBD1,CASSTGQGIGPIYEQYF,TGTGCCAGCAGCACCGGACAGGGCATCGGTCCCATCTACGAGCAGTACTTC
TRBV2,TRBJ2-1,.,TRBD2,CASIVSGGADEQFF,TGTGCCAGCATAGTAAGCGGGGGGGCCGATGAGCAGTTCTTC
TRBV5-6,TRBJ2-1,.,.,CASSLGGRDLEQFF,TGTGCCAGCAGCTTGGGTGGACGGGATCTTGAGCAGTTCTTC
TRBV25-1,TRBJ1-2,.,TRBD1,CASSADRADGYTF,TGTGCCAGCAGTGCCGACAGGGCAGATGGCTACACCTTC
TRBV14,TRBJ1-1,.,.,CASSHIQGSTEAFF,TGTGCCAGCAGCCATATACAGGGCAGCACTGAAGCTTTCTTT
TRBV11-2,TRBJ2-5,.,.,CASSLEPGETQYF,TGTGCCAGCAGCTTAGAACCAGGGGAGACCCAGTACTTC
TRBV11-2,TRBJ2-2,.,.,CASSPDTGELFF,TGTGCCAGCAGCCCAGACACCGGGGAGCTGTTTTTT
TRBV27,TRBJ2-7,.,.,CASSGLSRDEQYF,TGTGCCAGCAGTGGGCTTTCTAGGGACGAGCAGTACTTC
TRBV2,TRBJ1-1,.,.,CASSDLPTGEMNTEAFF,TGTGCCAGCAGTGATCTCCCGACAGGTGAGATGAACACTGAAGCTTTCTTT
TRBV25-1,TRBJ2-5,.,.,CASIEGQYF,TGTGCCAGCATCGAGGGCCAGTACTTC
TRBV29-1,TRBJ2-1,.,.,CSVTDYNEQFF,TGCAGCGTGACAGACTACAATGAGCAGTTCTTC
TRBV30,TRBJ1-3,.,.,CACLTGLHGNTIYF,TGTGCCTGCCTCACAGGGCTGCATGGAAACACCATATATTTT
TRBV6-5,TRBJ2-2,.,.,CASSYSSGNMAGELFF,TGTGCCAGCAGTTACTCGTCAGGGAATATGGCCGGGGAGCTGTTTTTT
TRBV29-1,TRBJ1-2,once,.,CSVDFRSYGYTF,TGCAGCGTTGATTTCCGGTCCTATGGCTACACCTTC
TRBV7-6,TRBJ1-1,.,.,CASSQRRGITEAFF,TGTGCCAGCAGCCAGAGGCGGGGGATAACTGAAGCTTTCTTT
TRBV4-1,TRBJ2-7,.,TRBD1,CASSQEGQGVYEQYF,TGCGCCAGCAGCCAAGAGGGACAGGGGGTTTACGAGCAGTACTTC
TRBV2,TRBJ2-7,.,TRBD1,CASSEGTGSEEQYF,TGTGCCAGCAGTGAGGGGACAGGGTCTGAAGAGCAGTACTTC
TRBV2,TRBJ2-7,.,TRBD1,CASSAGQGMNEQYF,TGTGCCAGCAGTGCGGGACAGGGGATGAACGAGCAGTACTTC
TRBV7-9,TRBJ2-1,.,.,CASSLAHNEQFF,TGTGCCAGCAGCTTAGCCCACAATGAGCAGTTCTTC
TRBV19,TRBJ1-1,.,.,CASSIDLLKNTEAFF,TGTGCCAGTAGTATAGATCTACTGAAGAACACTGAAGCTTTCTTT
TRBV6-5,TRBJ2-4,.,.,CASSPNLGGGGIQYF,TGTGCCAGCAGTCCCAATTTGGGGGGCGGGGGCATTCAGTACTTC
TRBV9,TRBJ2-7,.,TRBD1,CASSVTGANYEQYF,TGTGCCAGCAGCGTAACAGGGGCGAATTACGAGCAGTACTTC
TRBV6-6,TRBJ2-1,.,.,CASRLWDEQFF,TGTGCCTCCCGCCTTTGGGATGAGCAGTTCTTC
TRBV6-5,TRBJ2-1,.,TRBD2,CASSYGGRVSNEQFF,TGTGCCAGCAGTTATGGCGGGAGGGTTTCAAATGAGCAGTTCTTC
TRBV7-2,TRBJ1-2,once,.,CASSLGDGYTF,TGTGCCAGCAGCTTAGGGGATGGCTACACCTTC
TRBV28,TRBJ1-2,.,.,CASRRDYGYTF,TGTGCCAGCAGGAGAGACTATGGCTACACCTTC
TRBV19,TRBJ1-2,once,.,CASSTDPGDGYTF,TGTGCCAGTAGTACGGACCCCGGAGACGGCTACACCTTC
TRBV7-9,TRBJ1-1,.,.,CASSPDGSDAFF,TGTGCCAGCAGCCCGGACGGTTCAGACGCTTTCTTT
TRBV11-2,TRBJ1-1,.,TRBD1,CASSIILSTGHTEAFF,TGTGCCAGCAGCATAATCCTATCGACAGGGCATACTGAAGCTTTCTTT
TRBV5-1,TRBJ1-2,.,.,CASSLEPRSGYTF,TGCGCCAGCAGCTTGGAACCCCGGTCGGGCTACACCTTC
TRBV27,TRBJ2-2,.,.,CASSYAGNTGELFF,TGTGCCAGCAGTTATGCGGGAAACACCGGGGAGCTGTTTTTT
TRBV29-1,TRBJ2-7,.,.,CSVEEGVGYEQYF,TGCAGCGTTGAAGAGGGTGTAGGTTACGAGCAGTACTTC
TRBV28,TRBJ2-3,.,.,CASSLQRTSDDTQYF,TGTGCCAGCAGTTTGCAGAGGACCTCCGATGATACGCAGTATTTT
TRBV13,TRBJ2-3,.,TRBD1,CASSLRTGGTDTQYF,TGTGCCAGCAGCTTACGGACAGGGGGCACAGATACGCAGTATTTT